The present T cell receptor (beta chain) was sequenced within a study of T cell responses to AZD1222 COVID-19 vaccine. Study-wide points: Repertoire sampling happened only post peak T cell response. Recipients of two AZD1222 doses showed rising Spike-specific TCR breadth and depth.

A word on this clone: Its antigen is currently unknown.

Germline V gene data show CDR1 as MNHEY and CDR2 as SMNVEV (reference sequence). The CDR3 is made up of 16 amino acids. The junction had 9 bases not matched to a gene; V was cut back by 5 bases and J by 1 base. Using immunoSEQ multiplex PCR, the repertoire was profiled, and TCRdb retains in-frame clones only, with some absent. The sample yields roughly 120,000 clones, around 90% seen once. Specimen: peripheral blood, collected 28 days after the second AZD1222 dose. The source is an adult who received the AZD1222 COVID-19 vaccine. V and J are TRBV27 and TRBJ2-7; 9 nucleotides align to TRBD1. The CDR3 DNA reads TGTGCCAGCAGTCCCGGGACAGGGAGGGTATCCTACGAGCAGTACTTC. The encoded protein is CASSPGTGRVSYEQYF.